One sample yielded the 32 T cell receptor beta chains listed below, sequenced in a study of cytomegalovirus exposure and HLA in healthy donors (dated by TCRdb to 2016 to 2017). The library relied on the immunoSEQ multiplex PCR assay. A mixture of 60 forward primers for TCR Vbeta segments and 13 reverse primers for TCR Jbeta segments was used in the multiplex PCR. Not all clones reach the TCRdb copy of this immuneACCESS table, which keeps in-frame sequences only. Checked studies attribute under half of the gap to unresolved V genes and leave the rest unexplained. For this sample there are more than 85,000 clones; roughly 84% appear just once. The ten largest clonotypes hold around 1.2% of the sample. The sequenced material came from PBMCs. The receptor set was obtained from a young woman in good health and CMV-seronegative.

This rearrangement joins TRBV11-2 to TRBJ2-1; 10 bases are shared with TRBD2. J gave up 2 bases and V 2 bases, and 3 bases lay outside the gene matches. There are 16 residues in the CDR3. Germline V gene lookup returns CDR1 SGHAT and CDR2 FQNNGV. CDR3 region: CASSLQAGGTYNEQFF. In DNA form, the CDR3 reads TGTGCCAGCAGCTTACAAGCGGGGGGGACCTACAATGAGCAGTTCTTC.

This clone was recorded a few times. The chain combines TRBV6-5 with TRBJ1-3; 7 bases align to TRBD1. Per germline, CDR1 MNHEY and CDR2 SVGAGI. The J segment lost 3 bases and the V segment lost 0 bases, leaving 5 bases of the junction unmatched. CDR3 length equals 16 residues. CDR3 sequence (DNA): TGTGCCAGCAGTTACTCGAGGGGGCTGGGTGGAAACACCATATATTTT. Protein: CASSYSRGLGGNTIYF.

The CDR3 DNA reads TGTGCCAGCAGCCCGACAGGAGGCGAGCAGTTCTTC. This encodes CASSPTGGEQFF. This chain links TRBV4-2 with TRBJ2-1; D might be TRBD1 (6 bases). Trimming removed 4 bases from V and 10 bases from J, with 11 bases in between. The CDR3 spans 12 residues. CDR1 is LGHNA and CDR2 is YNFKEQ in the germline V gene.

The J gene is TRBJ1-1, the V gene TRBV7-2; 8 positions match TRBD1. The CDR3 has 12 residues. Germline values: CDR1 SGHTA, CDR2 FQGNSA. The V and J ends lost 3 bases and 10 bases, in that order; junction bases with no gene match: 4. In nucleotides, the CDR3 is TGTGCCAGCAGCTTCACAGGACAGGGAGCTTTCTTT. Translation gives CASSFTGQGAFF.

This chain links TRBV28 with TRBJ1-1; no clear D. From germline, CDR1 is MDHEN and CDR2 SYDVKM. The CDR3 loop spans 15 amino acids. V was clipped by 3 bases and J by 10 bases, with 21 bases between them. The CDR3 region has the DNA TGTGCCAGCAGTTTGTATGAAACCCCACCGCGAGGAGCTTTCTTT. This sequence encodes CASSLYETPPRGAFF.

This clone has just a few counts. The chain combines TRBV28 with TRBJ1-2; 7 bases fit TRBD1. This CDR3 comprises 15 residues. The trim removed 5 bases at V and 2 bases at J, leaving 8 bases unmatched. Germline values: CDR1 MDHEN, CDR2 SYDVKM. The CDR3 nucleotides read TGTGCCAGCAGTCCTCAGGGACAGAGGAACTATGGCTACACCTTC. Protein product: CASSPQGQRNYGYTF.

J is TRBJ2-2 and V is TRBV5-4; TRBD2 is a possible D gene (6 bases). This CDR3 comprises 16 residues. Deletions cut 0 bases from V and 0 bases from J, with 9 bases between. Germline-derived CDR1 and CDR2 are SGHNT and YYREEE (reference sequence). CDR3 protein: CASSLVAATNTGELFF. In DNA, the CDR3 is TGTGCCAGCAGCTTGGTAGCGGCCACGAACACCGGGGAGCTGTTTTTT.

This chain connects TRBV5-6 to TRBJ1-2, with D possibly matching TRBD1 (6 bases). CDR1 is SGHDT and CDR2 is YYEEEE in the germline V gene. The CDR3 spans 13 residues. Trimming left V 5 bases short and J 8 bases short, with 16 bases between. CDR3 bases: TGTGCCAGCAGGTGGGGCAGGGGCAGGGGCTACACCTTC. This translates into CASRWGRGRGYTF.

DNA of the CDR3: TGTGCCAGCAGCGGGATAAGTAGCGGGGTTAACAATGAGCAGTTCTTC. Translating it yields CASSGISSGVNNEQFF. The rearrangement links TRBV7-6 to TRBJ2-1; 8 nucleotides align to TRBD2. Germline V gene sequence: CDR1 SGHVS, CDR2 FNYEAQ. J was trimmed by 5 bases and V by 5 bases; bases with no gene match: 11. The CDR3 is made up of 16 amino acids.

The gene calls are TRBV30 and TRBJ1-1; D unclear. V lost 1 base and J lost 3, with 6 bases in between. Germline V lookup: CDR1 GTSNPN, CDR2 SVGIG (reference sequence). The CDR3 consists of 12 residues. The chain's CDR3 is CAWSGVDTEAFF. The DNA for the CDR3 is TGTGCCTGGAGTGGCGTGGACACTGAAGCTTTCTTT.

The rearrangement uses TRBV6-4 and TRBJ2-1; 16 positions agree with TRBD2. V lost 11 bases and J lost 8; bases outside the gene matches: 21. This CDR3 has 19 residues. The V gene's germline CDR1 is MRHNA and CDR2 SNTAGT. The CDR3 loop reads CAGPLHQGLAGGLGHEQFF. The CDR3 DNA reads TGTGCCGGTCCGTTGCACCAGGGACTAGCGGGAGGGCTGGGTCATGAGCAGTTCTTC.

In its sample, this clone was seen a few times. Written as DNA, the CDR3 is TGTGCCAGCAGTTTATCCCTTGGCCTCGGGGATGGCTACACCTTC. Translation: CASSLSLGLGDGYTF. The gene calls are TRBV28 and TRBJ1-2, with D unclear. V lost 1 base, J lost 6 bases, and 15 bases lay in between. The germline CDR1 and CDR2 sequences are MDHEN and SYDVKM. The length of the CDR3 is 15 residues.

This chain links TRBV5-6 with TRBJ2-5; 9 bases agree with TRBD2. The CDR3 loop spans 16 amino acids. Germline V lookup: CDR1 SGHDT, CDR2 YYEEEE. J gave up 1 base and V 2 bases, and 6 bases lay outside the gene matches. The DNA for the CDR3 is TGTGCCAGCAGCTTCTTGAGACTAGCGGTCCAAGAGACCCAGTACTTC. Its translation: CASSFLRLAVQETQYF.

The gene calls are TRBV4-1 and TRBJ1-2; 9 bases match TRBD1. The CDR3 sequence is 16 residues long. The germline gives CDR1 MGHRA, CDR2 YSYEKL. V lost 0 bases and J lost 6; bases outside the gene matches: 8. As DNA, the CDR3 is TGCGCCAGCAGCCAAGATATGAGACAGGGGGGAAATGGCTACACCTTC. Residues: CASSQDMRQGGNGYTF.

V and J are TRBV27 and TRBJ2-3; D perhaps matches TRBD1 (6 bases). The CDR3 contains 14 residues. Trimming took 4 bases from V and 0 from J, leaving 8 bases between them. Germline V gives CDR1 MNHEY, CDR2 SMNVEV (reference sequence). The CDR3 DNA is TGTGCCAGCAGTTGGACAGCTAGCACAGATACGCAGTATTTT. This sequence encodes CASSWTASTDTQYF.

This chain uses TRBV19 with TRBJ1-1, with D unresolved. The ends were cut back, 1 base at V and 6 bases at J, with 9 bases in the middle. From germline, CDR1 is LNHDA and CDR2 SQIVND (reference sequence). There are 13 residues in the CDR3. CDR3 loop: CASSIVPGAEAFF. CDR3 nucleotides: TGTGCCAGTAGTATAGTCCCCGGGGCTGAAGCTTTCTTT.

In DNA form, the CDR3 reads TGTGCCAGCAGTGAGCGAGGATACGAGCAGTACTTC. Translation gives CASSERGYEQYF. This sequence joins TRBV2 and TRBJ2-7; D not certain. Germline V gene sequence: CDR1 SNHLY, CDR2 FYNNEI. Trimming took 3 bases from V and 4 from J, leaving 7 bases between them. This CDR3 region has 12 residues. Filled out from reference TRBV2 and TRBJ2-7, the complete variable domain reads EPEVTQTPSHQVTQMGQEVILRCVPISNHLYFYWYRQILGQKVEFLVSFYNNEISEKSEIFDDQFSVERPDGSNFTLKIRSTKLEDSAMYFCASSERGYEQYFGPGTRLTVT.

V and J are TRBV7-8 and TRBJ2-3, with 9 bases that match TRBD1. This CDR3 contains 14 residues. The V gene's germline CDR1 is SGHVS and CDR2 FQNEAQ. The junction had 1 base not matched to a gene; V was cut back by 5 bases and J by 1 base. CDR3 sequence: CASSRTGGTDTQYF. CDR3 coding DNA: TGTGCCAGCAGCCGGACAGGGGGCACAGATACGCAGTATTTT.

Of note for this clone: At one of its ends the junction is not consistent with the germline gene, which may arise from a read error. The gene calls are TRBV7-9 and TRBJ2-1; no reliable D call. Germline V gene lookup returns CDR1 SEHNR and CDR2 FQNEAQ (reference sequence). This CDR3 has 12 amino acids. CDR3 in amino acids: CSSSPDSPEQFF. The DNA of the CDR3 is TGTTCCAGCAGCCCCGACTCCCCTGAGCAGTTCTTC.

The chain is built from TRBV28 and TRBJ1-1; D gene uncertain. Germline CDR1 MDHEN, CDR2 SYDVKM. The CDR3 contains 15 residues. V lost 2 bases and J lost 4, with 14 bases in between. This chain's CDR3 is CASSLGVWEGTEAFF. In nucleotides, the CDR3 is TGTGCCAGCAGTTTAGGGGTGTGGGAGGGCACTGAAGCTTTCTTT.

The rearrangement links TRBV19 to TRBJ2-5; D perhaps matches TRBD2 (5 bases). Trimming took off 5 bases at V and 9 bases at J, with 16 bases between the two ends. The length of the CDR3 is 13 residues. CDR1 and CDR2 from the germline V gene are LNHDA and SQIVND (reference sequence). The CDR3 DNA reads TGTGCCAGTAGTGTAAGTGCAGTGAGGGCCCAGTACTTC. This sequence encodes CASSVSAVRAQYF.

Here the CDR3 DNA reads TGTGCCAGCTCCCTGGACAGGGGCCGGGGATCCAATGAGCAGTTCTTC. Protein sequence: CASSLDRGRGSNEQFF. The chain has TRBV18 and TRBJ2-1; TRBD1 aligns across 9 bases. Trimming removed 6 bases from V and 6 bases from J; junction bases left unmatched: 12. Germline V gives CDR1 KGHSH, CDR2 LQKENI. This CDR3 has 16 amino acids.

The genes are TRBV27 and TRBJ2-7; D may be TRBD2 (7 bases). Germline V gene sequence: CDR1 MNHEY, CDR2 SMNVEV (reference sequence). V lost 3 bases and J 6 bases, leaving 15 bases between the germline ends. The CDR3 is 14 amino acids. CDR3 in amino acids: CASSFGRGQGEQYF. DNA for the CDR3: TGTGCCAGCAGTTTTGGGCGGGGGCAGGGCGAGCAGTACTTC.

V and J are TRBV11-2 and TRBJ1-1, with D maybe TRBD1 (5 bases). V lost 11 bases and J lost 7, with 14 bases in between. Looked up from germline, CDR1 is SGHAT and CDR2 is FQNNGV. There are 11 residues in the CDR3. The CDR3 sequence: CALGASDEAFF. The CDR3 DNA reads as TGTGCCCTAGGGGCTAGTGATGAAGCTTTCTTT.

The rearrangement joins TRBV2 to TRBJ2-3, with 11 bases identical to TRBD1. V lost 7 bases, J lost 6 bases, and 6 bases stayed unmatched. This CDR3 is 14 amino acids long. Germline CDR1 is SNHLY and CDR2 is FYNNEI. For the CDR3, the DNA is TGTGCCAGCAACCCGGGACAGGGGGTTGATACGCAGTATTTT. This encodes CASNPGQGVDTQYF.

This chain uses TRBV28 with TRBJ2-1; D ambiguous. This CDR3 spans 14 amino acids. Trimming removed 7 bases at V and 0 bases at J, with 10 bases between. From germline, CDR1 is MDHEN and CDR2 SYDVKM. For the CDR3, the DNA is TGTGCCAGCACTATGATTAACTCCTACAATGAGCAGTTCTTC. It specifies CASTMINSYNEQFF.

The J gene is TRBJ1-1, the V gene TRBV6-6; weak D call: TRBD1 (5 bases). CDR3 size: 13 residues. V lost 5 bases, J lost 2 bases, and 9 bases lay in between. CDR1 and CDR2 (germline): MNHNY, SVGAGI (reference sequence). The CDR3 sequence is CASSRDLNTEAFF. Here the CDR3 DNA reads TGTGCCAGCAGTCGGGACTTAAACACTGAAGCTTTCTTT.

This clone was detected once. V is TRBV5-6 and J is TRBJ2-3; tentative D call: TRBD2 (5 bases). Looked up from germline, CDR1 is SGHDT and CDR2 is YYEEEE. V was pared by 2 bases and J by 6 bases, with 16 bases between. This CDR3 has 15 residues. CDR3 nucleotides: TGTGCCAGCAGCTTATCCGAAGCGGCGCTTGATACGCAGTATTTT. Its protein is CASSLSEAALDTQYF.

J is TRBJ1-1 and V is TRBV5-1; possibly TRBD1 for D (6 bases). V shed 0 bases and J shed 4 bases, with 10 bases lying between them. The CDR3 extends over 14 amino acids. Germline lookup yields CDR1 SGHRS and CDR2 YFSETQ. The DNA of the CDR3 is TGCGCCAGCAGCTTGGAGGGAGGGGGCACTGAAGCTTTCTTT. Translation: CASSLEGGGTEAFF.

Here the CDR3 reads CASSSGTAPYEQYF. CDR3 sequence (DNA): TGTGCCAGCAGTTCCGGGACAGCTCCCTACGAGCAGTACTTC. The genes are TRBV28 and TRBJ2-7; TRBD1 matches 7 bases. The germline gives CDR1 MDHEN, CDR2 SYDVKM. J was trimmed by 2 bases and V by 4 bases; bases with no gene match: 5. The CDR3 extends over 14 amino acids.

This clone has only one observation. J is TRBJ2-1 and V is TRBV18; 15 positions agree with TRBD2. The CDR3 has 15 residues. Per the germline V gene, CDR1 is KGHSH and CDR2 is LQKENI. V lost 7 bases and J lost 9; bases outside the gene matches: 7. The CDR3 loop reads CASYWTSGRATEQFF. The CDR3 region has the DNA TGTGCCAGCTACTGGACTAGCGGGAGGGCCACTGAGCAGTTCTTC.

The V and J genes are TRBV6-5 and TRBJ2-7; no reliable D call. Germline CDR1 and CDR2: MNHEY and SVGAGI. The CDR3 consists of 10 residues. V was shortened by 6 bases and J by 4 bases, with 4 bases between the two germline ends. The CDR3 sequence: CASSRYEQYF. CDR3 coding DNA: TGTGCCAGCAGCCGTTACGAGCAGTACTTC.